A single sample is the source of the 10 T cell receptor beta chains below, sequenced in a study of CD8 T cells in ankylosing spondylitis. TCRdb called the 5' RACE reads again in MiXCR, with one record for every CDR3 protein. The sample lists 250,000 to 350,000 distinct CDR3 sequences, around 19% seen once, with roughly 7.4% in the top ten. The source material was blood, either unsorted or a sorted T cell fraction (not recorded which). These receptors were collected from a male donor with ankylosing spondylitis or in good health (not recorded which).

The DNA of the CDR3 is TGTGCCACCAGCAGAGATCCTAGGTCCTACAATGAGCAGTTCTTC. The encoded protein is CATSRDPRSYNEQFF. J is TRBJ2-1 and V is TRBV15; D call uncertain. The germline gives CDR1 LNHNV, CDR2 YYDKDF (reference sequence). V was pared by 0 bases and J by 1 base, with 7 bases between. This CDR3 has 15 amino acids.

This clonotype was counted between two and nine times. The chain recombines TRBV6-1 with TRBJ1-2; D gene uncertain. Germline CDR1 is MNHNS and CDR2 is SASEGT. The V and J ends lost 0 bases and 2 bases respectively, with 10 bases between them. The length of the CDR3 is 15 residues. The CDR3 DNA reads as TGTGCCAGCAGTGAAGCCGTCCAAATGAACTATGGCTACACCTTC. This encodes CASSEAVQMNYGYTF.

A few counts support this clonotype. This chain joins TRBV6-2 or TRBV6-3 and TRBJ2-2, with D possibly TRBD1 on 5 matching bases. The CDR3 spans 15 residues. V was clipped by 5 bases and J by 4 bases, with 14 bases between them. From germline, CDR1 is MNHEY and CDR2 SVGEGT. This chain's CDR3 is CASSAQSGPTGELFF. Written as DNA, the CDR3 is TGTGCCAGCAGTGCCCAGTCAGGGCCCACCGGGGAGCTGTTTTTT.

This clonotype was detected a few times. V is TRBV5-1 and J is TRBJ2-2; D gene unclear. The V end lost 4 bases, the J end lost 3 bases, and 10 bases lay between the germline ends. Germline assignment: CDR1 SGHRS and CDR2 YFSETQ. The CDR3 is 14 amino acids. The CDR3 DNA reads as TGCGCCAGCAGCCCACAAGAACACACCGGGGAGCTGTTTTTT. Translating gives CASSPQEHTGELFF. Drawing the rest from reference TRBV5-1 and TRBJ2-2, the complete variable domain is KAGVTQTPRYLIKTRGQQVTLSCSPISGHRSVSWYQQTPGQGLQFLFEYFSETQRNKGNFPGRFSGRQFSNSRSEMNVSTLELGDSALYLCASSPQEHTGELFFGEGSRLTVL.

This clonotype was detected only a few times. The chain joins TRBV12-3 or TRBV12-4 to TRBJ1-5; TRBD1 agrees at 7 bases. V lost 11 bases, J lost 4 bases, and 5 bases stayed unmatched. CDR3 length equals 12 residues. The CDR3, as DNA: TGTGCCTCGACAGGGTTAAATCAGCCCCAGCATTTT. It yields the protein CASTGLNQPQHF.

This clonotype turned up a few times. The chain has TRBV12-3 or TRBV12-4 and TRBJ2-5; 7 bases match TRBD1. The CDR3 is 15 amino acids. V lost 5 bases to trimming and J lost 1 base; unmatched junction nucleotides: 7. The CDR3 loop is CASSPSYRGQETQYF. CDR3 bases: TGTGCCAGCAGTCCGTCGTACAGGGGCCAAGAGACCCAGTACTTC.

The V and J genes are TRBV28 and TRBJ1-1; a possible D gene is TRBD1 (6 bases). With 10 bases removed from V and 7 bases from J, the gap between germline ends came to 19 bases. This CDR3 spans 13 amino acids. The V gene's germline CDR1 is MDHEN and CDR2 SYDVKM. For the CDR3, the DNA is TGTGCCACCACCGGGACACCCGACCTTGAAGCTTTCTTT. It codes for CATTGTPDLEAFF.

There are a few counts of this clonotype. CDR3 region: CASKGLSFGGRSTDTQYF. CDR3 nucleotides: TGTGCCAGCAAGGGTTTATCGTTTGGGGGTCGAAGCACAGATACGCAGTATTTT. This chain joins TRBV27 and TRBJ2-3; D tentatively fits TRBD1 or TRBD2 (5 bases each). CDR3 length: 18 amino acids. Deletions cut 7 bases from V and 0 bases from J, with 23 bases between. From germline, CDR1 is MNHEY and CDR2 SMNVEV (reference sequence).

This clonotype was recorded at least ten times. The V and J genes are TRBV29-1 and TRBJ2-2; D gene uncertain. V lost 5 bases and J 6 bases, leaving 10 bases between the germline ends. Germline lookup yields CDR1 SQVTM and CDR2 ANQGSEA. The CDR3 runs to 12 residues. In nucleotides, the CDR3 is TGCAGCGTTATCCAGCCTTCCGGGGAGCTGTTTTTT. This codes for CSVIQPSGELFF.

Many counts were recorded for this clonotype. At one of its ends the junction is not consistent with the germline gene, which may arise from a read error. This chain joins TRBV5-1 and TRBJ2-3; TRBD1 agrees at 7 bases. The CDR3 is made up of 14 amino acids. Germline V CDR1 and CDR2: SGHRS, YFSETQ. CDR3 nucleotide sequence: TGTGCCAGCAGTTCGGGACAGAACACAGATACGCAGTATTTT. Its protein is CASSSGQNTDTQYF.